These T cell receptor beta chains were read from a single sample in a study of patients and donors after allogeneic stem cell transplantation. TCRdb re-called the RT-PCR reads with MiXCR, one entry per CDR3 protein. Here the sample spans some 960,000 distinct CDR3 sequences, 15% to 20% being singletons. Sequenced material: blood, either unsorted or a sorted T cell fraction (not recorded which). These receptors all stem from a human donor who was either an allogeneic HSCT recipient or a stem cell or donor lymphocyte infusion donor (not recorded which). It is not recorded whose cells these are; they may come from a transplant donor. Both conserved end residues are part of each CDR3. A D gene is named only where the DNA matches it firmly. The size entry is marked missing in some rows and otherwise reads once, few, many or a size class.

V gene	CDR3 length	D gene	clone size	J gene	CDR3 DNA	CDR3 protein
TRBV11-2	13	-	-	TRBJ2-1	TGTGCCAGCAGCTTAGAATGGGTAAGTGAGCAGTTCTTC	CASSLEWVSEQFF
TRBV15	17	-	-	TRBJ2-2	TGTGCCACCAGCAGGGGTGCAATGAGAGGGAACACCGGGGAGCTGTTTTTT	CATSRGAMRGNTGELFF
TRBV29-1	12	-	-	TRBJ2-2	TGCAGCGCCTTGGGGGACACCGGGGAGCTGTTTTTT	CSALGDTGELFF
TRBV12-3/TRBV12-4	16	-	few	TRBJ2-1	TGTGCCAGCAGTTCCCACTATGGGATGCCGGGGGATGAGCAGTTCTTC	CASSSHYGMPGDEQFF
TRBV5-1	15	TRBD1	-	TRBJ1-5	TGCGCCAGCAGCTTGAGGACAGGGGGCAATCACCCCCAGCATTTT	CASSLRTGGNHPQHF
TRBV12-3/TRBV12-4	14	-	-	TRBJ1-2	TGTGCCAGCACCGTAAGGGGGGACAACTATGGCTACACCTTC	CASTVRGDNYGYTF
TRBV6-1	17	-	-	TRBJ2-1	TGTGCCAGCAGTCCCTGGCTATCACAACTGACCTACAATGAGCAGTTCTTC	CASSPWLSQLTYNEQFF
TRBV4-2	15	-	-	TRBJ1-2	TGTGCCAGCAGCCAAGTCAGGTCAGGGACCTATGGCTACACCTTC	CASSQVRSGTYGYTF
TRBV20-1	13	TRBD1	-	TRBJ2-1	TGCAGTACCCGACCGACAGGGGACAATGAGCAATTCTTC	CSTRPTGDNEQFF
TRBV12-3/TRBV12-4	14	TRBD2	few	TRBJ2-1	TGTGCCAGCAGTACCCCTAGCGGTAGGAATGAGCAGTTCTTC	CASSTPSGRNEQFF
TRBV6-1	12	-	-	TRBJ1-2	TGTGCCAGCAGCGACAGAACTTATGGCTACACCTTC	CASSDRTYGYTF
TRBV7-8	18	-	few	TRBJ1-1	TGTGCCAGCAGCTTAGTATCCATAGCCCCGACTGGGCGCACTGAAGCTTTCTTT	CASSLVSIAPTGRTEAFF
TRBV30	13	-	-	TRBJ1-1	TGTGCCTGGAGTAGTATAGGGAACACTGAAGCTTTCTTT	CAWSSIGNTEAFF
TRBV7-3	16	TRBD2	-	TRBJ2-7	TGTGCCAGCAGCTTAAGATTTAGCGGGATGGGCTACGAGCAGTACTTC	CASSLRFSGMGYEQYF
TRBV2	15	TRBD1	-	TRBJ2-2	TGTGCCAGCAGGAAGGGACAGGGGAACACCGGGGAGCTGTTTTTT	CASRKGQGNTGELFF
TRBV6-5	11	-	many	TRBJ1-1	TGTGCCAGCAGTTATGAACGGGAGGCTTTCTTT	CASSYEREAFF
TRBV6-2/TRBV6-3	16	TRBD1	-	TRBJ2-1	TGTGCCAGCAGTACCTTTGGGACAGCGATCGGCAATGAGCAGTTCTTC	CASSTFGTAIGNEQFF
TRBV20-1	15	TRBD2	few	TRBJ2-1	TGCAGTGCCCTCAAGAATAGCGGGAGGGATGGTGAGCAGTTCTTC	CSALKNSGRDGEQFF
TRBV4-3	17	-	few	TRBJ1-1	TGCGCCAGCAGCCAAGATAGCCGGGGCTACCCGAACACTGAAGCTTTCTTT	CASSQDSRGYPNTEAFF
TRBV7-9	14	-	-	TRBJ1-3	TGTGCCAACAGGGAGCCCCGGGAGGGAAACACCATATATTTT	CANREPREGNTIYF
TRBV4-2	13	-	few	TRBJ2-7	TGTGCCAGCAGCCAAGAGACCTCCTACGAGCAGTACTTC	CASSQETSYEQYF
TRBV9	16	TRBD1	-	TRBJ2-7	TGTGCCAGCAGCGTAGGTGTGACAGGGGACTCCTACGAGCAGTACTTC	CASSVGVTGDSYEQYF
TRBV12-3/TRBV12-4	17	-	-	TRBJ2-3	TGTGCCAGCAGTTACCCGGACGGACGCGGGAGCACAGATACGCAGTATTTT	CASSYPDGRGSTDTQYF
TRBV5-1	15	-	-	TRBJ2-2	TGCGCCAGCAGCTTGGACCTGCGGGGATCCGGGGAGCTGTTTTTT	CASSLDLRGSGELFF
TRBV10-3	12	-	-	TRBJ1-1	TGTGCCATCAGTGAAACCCTCACTGAAGCTTTCTTT	CAISETLTEAFF
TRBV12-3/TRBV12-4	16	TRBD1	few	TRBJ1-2	TGTGCCAGCAGTTTAAGGACAGGAAGAGCTAACTATGGCTACACCTTC	CASSLRTGRANYGYTF
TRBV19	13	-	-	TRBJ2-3	TGTGCCAGTACCACTGGAGTCACAGATACGCAGTATTTT	CASTTGVTDTQYF
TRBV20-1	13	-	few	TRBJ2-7	TGCAGTGCTATGGTTGGGAACTCCTACGAGCAGTACTTC	CSAMVGNSYEQYF
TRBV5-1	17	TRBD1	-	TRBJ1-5	TGCGCCAGCAGCTTGGGGTCTACAGGGGGCCACAATCAGCCCCAGCATTTT	CASSLGSTGGHNQPQHF
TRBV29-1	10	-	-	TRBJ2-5	TGCAGCGTTGTTTCGGAGACCCAGTACTTC	CSVVSETQYF
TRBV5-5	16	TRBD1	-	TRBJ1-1	TGTGCCAGCAGCTTGTCGGCAGGGGGCGCGAACACTGAAGCTTTCTTT	CASSLSAGGANTEAFF
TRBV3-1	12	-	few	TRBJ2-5	TGTGCCAGCAGCCCGATGGGTGAGACCCAGTACTTC	CASSPMGETQYF
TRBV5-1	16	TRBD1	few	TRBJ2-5	TGCGCCAGCAGCGCCCCGGGACAGGGGGCCGGAGAGACCCAGTACTTC	CASSAPGQGAGETQYF
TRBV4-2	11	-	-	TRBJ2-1	TGTGCCAGCAGCCAAGGCCAGGAGCAGTTCTTC	CASSQGQEQFF
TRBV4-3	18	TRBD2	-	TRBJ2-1	TGCGCCAGCAGCCAACCTTTTGGGAGCGGGGGGGCTAACAATGAGCAGTTCTTC	CASSQPFGSGGANNEQFF
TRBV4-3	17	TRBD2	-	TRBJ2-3	TGCGCCAGCAGCCAAAGGACTAGCGGGGTAGGGGCAGATACGCAGTATTTT	CASSQRTSGVGADTQYF
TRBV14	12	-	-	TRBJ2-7	TGTGCCAGCAGCCAAGGGGCAGTCGAGCAGTACTTC	CASSQGAVEQYF
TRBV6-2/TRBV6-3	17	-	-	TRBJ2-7	TGTGCCAGCAGTTACCCGCCGGGGATAGCGGCCCACTACGAGCAGTACTTC	CASSYPPGIAAHYEQYF
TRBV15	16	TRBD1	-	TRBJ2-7	TGTGCCACCAGCAGTGGAGGACAGGGGGCTTTCTACGAGCAGTACTTC	CATSSGGQGAFYEQYF
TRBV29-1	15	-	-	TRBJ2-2	TGCAGCGTTGAAGATAGGCTAGCGAACACCGGGGAGCTGTTTTTT	CSVEDRLANTGELFF
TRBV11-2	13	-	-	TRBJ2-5	TGTGCCAGCAGCTTCGTCAAACAAGAGACCCAGTACTTC	CASSFVKQETQYF
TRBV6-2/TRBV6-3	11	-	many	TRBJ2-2	TGTGCCAGCAGTTCTAACGGGGAGCTGTTTTTT	CASSSNGELFF